This entry describes one TCR beta chain. This sample is drawn from a study of blood T cell repertoires in COVID-19. At the level of the study: The origin of the acute and convalescent COVID-19 samples was the United States, Italy and Spain. The analysed material was cDNA or gDNA that came from T cells, B-cell-depleted T cells, or PBMCs.

Germline CDR1 GTSNPN, CDR2 SVGIG (reference sequence). Trimming took 1 base from V and 7 from J, leaving 8 bases between them. This CDR3 is built from 12 residues. Only in-frame clones appear in the TCRdb table, and some are missing; sequencing was by immunoSEQ multiplex PCR. Found here are 200,000 to 250,000 clones, roughly 85% of them singletons; the top ten hold approximately 4.9%. The material sequenced was PBMCs or T cells enriched from blood (not recorded which). The sequence was obtained from a woman aged 45 to 65 who had been exposed to COVID-19. The chain is built from TRBV30 and TRBJ2-1; TRBD2 is a possible D gene (6 bases). CDR3 residues: CAWSGLENEQFF. In DNA, the CDR3 is TGTGCCTGGAGTGGACTAGAGAATGAGCAGTTCTTC.